This passage covers 30 T cell receptor beta chains from one sample sequenced in a study of shared T cell receptors in the human thymus. Libraries were prepared by immunoSEQ multiplex PCR; TCRdb keeps only in-frame clonotypes and omits some of them. The top ten clones hold around 0.01% of a sample with more than 550,000 clones, 75% to 90% of them seen once. These sequences were also reported in another study, on human thymus T cells.

Specimen: thymocytes. These receptors came from a girl in the first two years of life with a congenital heart defect.

This clone is a singleton in its sample. This chain connects TRBV5-1 to TRBJ2-5; 13 nucleotides match TRBD2. The CDR3 totals 17 residues. Germline CDR1 reads SGHRS; CDR2 reads YFSETQ. V trimming: 0 bases; J trimming: 5 bases; junction bases outside the gene matches: 7. The CDR3, as DNA: TGCGCCAGCAGCTTGGAAACTAGCGGGGGGGTCCGGGAGACCCAGTACTTC. Amino acid sequence: CASSLETSGGVRETQYF.

The rearrangement joins TRBV5-1 to TRBJ2-5; TRBD2 aligns across 12 bases. V was pared by 3 bases and J by 3 bases, with 12 bases of the junction left unmatched. Per germline, CDR1 SGHRS and CDR2 YFSETQ. CDR3 length: 18 residues. CDR3 residues: CASSYSRPLAGGEETQYF. As DNA, the CDR3 is TGCGCCAGCAGCTACAGCCGTCCACTAGCGGGGGGTGAAGAGACCCAGTACTTC.

This rearrangement joins TRBV5-4 to TRBJ2-5; tentatively, D is TRBD2 (7 bases). Trimming pared 4 bases from V and 3 bases from J, leaving 16 bases between. CDR1 is SGHNT and CDR2 is YYREEE in the germline V gene (reference sequence). The CDR3 spans 15 residues. CDR3 nucleotides: TGTGCCAGCAGCCCGGGGGGCCTGCCGAAAGAGACCCAGTACTTC. It yields the protein CASSPGGLPKETQYF.

To note about this clone: The identical CDR3 is also encoded by other nucleotide sequences in the sample. The chain carries TRBV2 and TRBJ1-6, with 10 bases that match TRBD1. The CDR3 is made up of 13 amino acids. Germline CDR1 SNHLY, CDR2 FYNNEI. With 7 bases clipped from V and 8 bases from J, the junction kept 2 bases outside the gene matches. The CDR3 sequence is CASKDRGYSPLHF. CDR3 sequence (DNA): TGTGCCAGCAAGGACAGGGGGTATTCACCCCTCCACTTT.

J is TRBJ1-1 and V is TRBV7-9; the match to TRBD1 covers 10 bases. CDR3 length: 12 residues. J lost 12 bases, V lost 4 bases, and 5 bases had no gene match. Germline CDR1 reads SEHNR; CDR2 reads FQNEAQ (reference sequence). The CDR3 DNA sequence: TGTGCCAGCAGCTCGCGACAGGGGGCAACTTTCTTT. It translates to CASSSRQGATFF.

This chain links TRBV15 with TRBJ2-7; TRBD1 aligns across 11 bases. V gave up 3 bases and J gave up 0 bases; unmatched junction bases: 13. The length of the CDR3 is 19 residues. The V gene's germline CDR1 is LNHNV and CDR2 YYDKDF (reference sequence). The CDR3 loop is CATSSRGQGAANTSYEQYF. Here the CDR3 DNA reads TGTGCCACCAGCAGCCGAGGACAGGGGGCCGCTAACACCTCCTACGAGCAGTACTTC.

The chain combines TRBV7-3 with TRBJ2-2, with D perhaps TRBD2 (6 bases). Germline-derived CDR1 and CDR2 are SGHTA and FQGTGA. Trimming took off 2 bases at V and 5 bases at J, with 21 bases between the two ends. The CDR3 sequence is 18 residues long. The CDR3 nucleotides read TGTGCCAGCAGCTTAGCCCGGGGGTTGGGGGACCCAACCGGGGAGCTGTTTTTT. Translated: CASSLARGLGDPTGELFF.

V is TRBV19 and J is TRBJ2-5; possible D gene TRBD1, 6 bases. V lost 4 bases and J lost 7, with 13 bases in between. The CDR3 has 13 residues. Germline V gene lookup returns CDR1 LNHDA and CDR2 SQIVND (reference sequence). CDR3 loop: CASSTWDIGTQYF. The CDR3 nucleotides read TGTGCCAGTAGTACCTGGGACATAGGGACCCAGTACTTC.

The chain employs TRBV7-2 and TRBJ1-1, with 8 bases lining up with TRBD1. The CDR3 sequence is 11 residues long. Germline CDR1 reads SGHTA; CDR2 reads FQGNSA. J gave up 11 bases and V 4 bases, and 3 bases lay outside the gene matches. In DNA, the CDR3 is TGTGCCAGCAGCTCCAGGGGGCCTGCTTTCTTT. Protein product: CASSSRGPAFF. The entire variable domain, with the rest obtained from reference TRBV7-2 and TRBJ1-1, is as follows: GAGVSQSPSNKVTEKGKDVELRCDPISGHTALYWYRQSLGQGLEFLIYFQGNSAPDKSGLPSDRFSAERTGGSVSTLTIQRTQQEDSAVYLCASSSRGPAFFGQGTRLTVV.

This sequence joins TRBV9 and TRBJ2-3; D is unresolved. Trimming removed 1 base at V and 1 base at J, with 16 bases between. CDR3 size: 17 residues. CDR1 and CDR2 from the germline V gene are SGDLS and YYNGEE. The CDR3 reads CASSVSPYADRTDTQYF. DNA for the CDR3: TGTGCCAGCAGCGTATCTCCCTACGCGGATCGCACAGATACGCAGTATTTT.

The V and J genes are TRBV5-1 and TRBJ1-3; D is unresolved. Germline lookup yields CDR1 SGHRS and CDR2 YFSETQ. The CDR3 is made up of 15 amino acids. With 2 bases removed from V and 5 bases from J, the gap between germline ends came to 14 bases. CDR3 loop: CASSFGDLGRNTIYF. DNA of the CDR3: TGCGCCAGCAGCTTCGGGGATTTGGGTCGAAACACCATATATTTT.

The rearrangement links TRBV5-1 to TRBJ1-2, with TRBD1 matching 8 bases. Germline values: CDR1 SGHRS, CDR2 YFSETQ. This CDR3 has 15 amino acids. The V gene end was trimmed by 3 bases and the J gene end by 4 bases; junction bases not matched to a gene: 8. The CDR3 nucleotides read TGCGCCAGCAGCTCGAGGACAGGGTATACCTATGGCTACACCTTC. Residues: CASSSRTGYTYGYTF.

V and J are TRBV4-1 and TRBJ1-2; 7 bases map to TRBD1. Germline V gene sequence: CDR1 MGHRA, CDR2 YSYEKL. CDR3 length: 16 residues. V lost 4 bases and J lost 6; bases outside the gene matches: 14. The CDR3 region has the DNA TGCGCCAGCAGCCGTCCAAAGAGGAGGGGGCCCCATGGCTACACCTTC. It translates to CASSRPKRRGPHGYTF.

This sequence joins TRBV4-2 and TRBJ1-5; D is unresolved. The length of the CDR3 is 16 residues. V was pared by 0 bases and J by 7 bases, with 16 bases between. Germline lookup yields CDR1 LGHNA and CDR2 YNFKEQ. In DNA form, the CDR3 reads TGTGCCAGCAGCCAAGACCGGGAGGGCCCGGGGCAGCCCCAGCATTTT. Encoded protein: CASSQDREGPGQPQHF.

Here the CDR3 DNA reads TGTGCCAGCAGCTTAGGGCAGGGAGCCAAAAACATTCAGTACTTC. Translating gives CASSLGQGAKNIQYF. The J gene is TRBJ2-4, the V gene TRBV13; TRBD1 is a possible D gene (5 bases). Germline V gives CDR1 PRHDT, CDR2 FYEKMQ (reference sequence). The CDR3 has 15 amino acids. Trimming stripped 0 bases from V and 0 bases from J, with 6 bases between. Together with reference TRBV13 and TRBJ2-4, the CDR3 gives the full variable domain: AAGVIQSPRHLIKEKRETATLKCYPIPRHDTVYWYQQGPGQDPQFLISFYEKMQSDKGSIPDRFSAQQFSDYHSELNMSSLELGDSALYFCASSLGQGAKNIQYFGAGTRLSVL.

Only a few counts were recorded for this clone. CDR3 loop: CASSLEVWGGLDTQYF. The CDR3, as DNA: TGCGCCAGCAGCTTGGAAGTTTGGGGGGGGCTGGATACGCAGTATTTT. This chain links TRBV5-1 with TRBJ2-3, with TRBD2 as a possible D gene (7 bases). Germline-derived CDR1 and CDR2 are SGHRS and YFSETQ. V gave up 0 bases and J gave up 6 bases, with 17 bases separating them. CDR3 length equals 16 residues.

This rearrangement joins TRBV29-1 to TRBJ2-7; no reliable D call. V was pared by 5 bases and J by 7 bases, with 9 bases between. Germline lookup yields CDR1 SQVTM and CDR2 ANQGSEA. The CDR3 consists of 10 residues. CDR3 DNA: TGCAGCGTTTTCGCGAGGGAGCAGTACTTC. Amino acids: CSVFAREQYF.

This chain connects TRBV6-5 to TRBJ2-7, with 9 bases matching TRBD1. CDR3 length equals 15 residues. After removal of 10 bases from V and 0 bases from J, the junction contained 10 bases not matched to a gene. In germline, CDR1 is MNHEY, CDR2 SVGAGI. The CDR3 nucleotides are TGTGCCACCACCGGGACAGGGAAAAGCTCCTACGAGCAGTACTTC. Translation gives CATTGTGKSSYEQYF.

The rearrangement uses TRBV21-1 and TRBJ1-2. TRBV21-1 is a pseudogene locus. The CDR3 sequence is 13 residues long. This CDR3 reads CATKTGTEGGYTF. As DNA, the CDR3 is TGTGCCACCAAGACCGGGACGGAGGGGGGCTACACCTTC.

This clone occurred a few times. The chain carries TRBV5-5 and TRBJ2-7, with a tentative D call TRBD1 (8 bases). The CDR3 is 14 residues long. The germline gives CDR1 SGHKS, CDR2 YYEKEE (reference sequence). The V and J ends lost 4 bases and 4 bases respectively, with 15 bases between them. The CDR3 DNA sequence: TGTGCCAGCAGCCCTGGACAGGGAGGGTACGAGCAGTACTTC. Protein: CASSPGQGGYEQYF.

The chain has TRBV6-4 and TRBJ2-3; tentative D call: TRBD2 (5 bases). Germline lookup yields CDR1 MRHNA and CDR2 SNTAGT. The CDR3 is made up of 16 amino acids. V lost 3 bases to trimming and J lost 2 bases, with 15 bases between them. CDR3 DNA sequence: TGTGCCAGCAGTGATCGAGCGGAATCCGCCACAGATACGCAGTATTTT. Translation gives CASSDRAESATDTQYF.

The chain combines TRBV5-1 with TRBJ2-7; 9 positions match TRBD1. V trimming: 0 bases; J trimming: 2 bases; junction bases outside the gene matches: 9. CDR1 is SGHRS, CDR2 YFSETQ, per germline. The CDR3 runs to 17 residues. The CDR3 region is CASSLGAGQGITYEQYF. In DNA, the CDR3 is TGCGCCAGCAGCTTGGGTGCGGGACAGGGTATCACCTACGAGCAGTACTTC.

The chain recombines TRBV27 with TRBJ1-4; D remains unclear. CDR1 is MNHEY, CDR2 SMNVEV, per germline (reference sequence). The CDR3 covers 14 residues. V lost 6 bases to trimming and J lost 0 bases, with 8 bases between them. Written as DNA, the CDR3 is TGTGCCAGCAGGGCCCGTGCAACTAATGAAAAACTGTTTTTT. Protein: CASRARATNEKLFF.

This clone was observed a handful of times. The V gene is TRBV28, the J gene TRBJ1-6; D is unclear. The CDR3 has 15 amino acids. The germline V gene has CDR1 MDHEN and CDR2 SYDVKM. Between the trimmed V and J ends, which lost 4 bases and 4 bases, there was a span of 11 bases. The DNA of the CDR3 is TGTGCCAGCAGTTCGCAGGTCCCGTATAATTCACCCCTCCACTTT. Translating it yields CASSSQVPYNSPLHF.

The rearrangement uses TRBV4-1 and TRBJ2-2; the match to TRBD2 covers 7 bases. Germline CDR1 MGHRA, CDR2 YSYEKL. The CDR3 covers 20 residues. J lost 0 bases, V lost 4 bases, and 17 bases had no gene match. In DNA form, the CDR3 reads TGCGCCAGCAGCCCAGCTCTGGCTAGCGGCGGATCTTCGAACACCGGGGAGCTGTTTTTT. It specifies CASSPALASGGSSNTGELFF.

This chain links TRBV5-1 with TRBJ1-1; 9 bases align to TRBD1. V lost 4 bases, J lost 0 bases, and 4 bases stayed unmatched. CDR3 size: 15 residues. CDR1 SGHRS and CDR2 YFSETQ come from the germline V gene. Here the CDR3 DNA reads TGCGCCAGCAGCGCCGGGGACAGGGTGAACACTGAAGCTTTCTTT. It encodes CASSAGDRVNTEAFF.

The rearrangement uses TRBV19 and TRBJ1-2; D remains ambiguous. The CDR3 totals 11 residues. CDR1 and CDR2 from the germline V gene are LNHDA and SQIVND (reference sequence). The CDR3 region is CALAGEYGYTF. In DNA, the CDR3 is TGTGCGCTGGCTGGGGAGTATGGCTACACCTTC.

The chain combines TRBV27 with TRBJ2-3; 15 bases align to TRBD2. The V gene's germline CDR1 is MNHEY and CDR2 SMNVEV (reference sequence). The CDR3 runs 16 residues. V lost 11 bases and J lost 4; bases outside the gene matches: 10. The CDR3 sequence: CASKGLAGGHADTQYF. CDR3 nucleotides: TGTGCCTCCAAGGGACTAGCGGGGGGTCACGCAGATACGCAGTATTTT.

V gene TRBV7-6 combines with J gene TRBJ2-1; no reliable D call. Germline V lookup: CDR1 SGHVS, CDR2 FNYEAQ. V lost 0 bases, J lost 6 bases, and 3 bases lay in between. The CDR3 runs 12 residues. CDR3 in DNA: TGTGCCAGCAGCTTAGCCTTCAATGAGCAGTTCTTC. It encodes CASSLAFNEQFF.

This sequence joins TRBV5-1 and TRBJ2-7; TRBD1 matches at 7 bases. Germline assignment: CDR1 SGHRS and CDR2 YFSETQ. V gave up 5 bases and J gave up 3 bases; unmatched junction bases: 11. The CDR3 runs 15 residues. CDR3 in amino acids: CASRNRLRDSYEQYF. CDR3 in DNA: TGCGCCAGCAGAAATCGCCTCCGGGACAGCTACGAGCAGTACTTC.